This T cell receptor beta chain was sequenced during a study of blood T cell repertoires in COVID-19. Study as a whole: From the United States, Italy and Spain came samples of acute and convalescent COVID-19. T cells, B-cell-depleted T cells, or PBMCs provided the cDNA or gDNA that served as material.

Original methodology: Quantification of nucleated cells was approximated via reference gene primer amplification. The method was immunoSEQ multiplex PCR; TCRdb's version includes in-frame clones alone and lacks a portion of them. V, J and clone size were drawn from that table, and D and trimming were deduced from the DNA. The profile covers some 72,000 clones, with roughly 80% appearing a single time and over 10% taken by the ten largest. Patients in Seattle were enrolled during active infection, then followed longitudinally. Germline V CDR1 and CDR2: SGHAT, FQNNGV. V gave up 1 base and J gave up 6 bases, with 9 bases separating them. The CDR3 loop spans 14 amino acids.

This clonotype was sampled from a man in his forties or fifties with COVID-19, enrolled during active disease. Source material: peripheral blood. This sequence joins TRBV11-2 and TRBJ2-2; D is perhaps TRBD2 (6 bases). CDR3 residues: CASSLVLAPGELFF. As DNA, the CDR3 is TGTGCCAGCAGCTTAGTCCTAGCGCCCGGGGAGCTGTTTTTT.